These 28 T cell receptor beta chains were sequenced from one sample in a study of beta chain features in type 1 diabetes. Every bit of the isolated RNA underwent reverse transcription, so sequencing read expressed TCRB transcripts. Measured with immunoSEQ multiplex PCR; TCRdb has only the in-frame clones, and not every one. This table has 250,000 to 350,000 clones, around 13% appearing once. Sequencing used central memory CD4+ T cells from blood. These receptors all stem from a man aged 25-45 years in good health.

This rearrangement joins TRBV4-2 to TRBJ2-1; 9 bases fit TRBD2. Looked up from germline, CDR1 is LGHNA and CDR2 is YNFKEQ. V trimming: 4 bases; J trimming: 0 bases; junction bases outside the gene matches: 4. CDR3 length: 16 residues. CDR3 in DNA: TGTGCCAGCAGCCCGAGTAGCGGGAGCTCCTACAATGAGCAGTTCTTC. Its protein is CASSPSSGSSYNEQFF.

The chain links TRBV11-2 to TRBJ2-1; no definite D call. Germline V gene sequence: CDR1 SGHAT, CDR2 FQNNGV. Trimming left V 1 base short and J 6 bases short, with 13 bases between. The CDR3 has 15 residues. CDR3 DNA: TGTGCCAGCAGCTTAGCGAGGTTAGGACGCAATGAGCAGTTCTTC. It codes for CASSLARLGRNEQFF.

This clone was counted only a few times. CDR3 nucleotides: TGTGCCTGGAGTTCTACAGGGGATACGCAGTATTTT. This translates into CAWSSTGDTQYF. The chain carries TRBV30 and TRBJ2-3, with TRBD1 as a possible D gene (6 bases). Germline loops: CDR1 GTSNPN, CDR2 SVGIG (reference sequence). Trimming took off 2 bases at V and 6 bases at J, with 9 bases between the two ends. CDR3 length: 12 residues.

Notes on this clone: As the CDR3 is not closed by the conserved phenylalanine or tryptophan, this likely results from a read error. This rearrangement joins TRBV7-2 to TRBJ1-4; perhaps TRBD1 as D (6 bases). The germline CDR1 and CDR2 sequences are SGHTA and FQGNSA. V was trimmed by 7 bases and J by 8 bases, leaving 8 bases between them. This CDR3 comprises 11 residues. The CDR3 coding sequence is TGTGCCAGCAAACAGGGAGAAAAACTGTTTTCT. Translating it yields CASKQGEKLFS.

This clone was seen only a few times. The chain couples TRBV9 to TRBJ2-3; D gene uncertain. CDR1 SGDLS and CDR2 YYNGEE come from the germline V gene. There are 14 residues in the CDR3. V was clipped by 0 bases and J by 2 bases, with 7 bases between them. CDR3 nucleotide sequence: TGTGCCAGCAGCGTAGCTTTTCCCACAGATACGCAGTATTTT. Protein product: CASSVAFPTDTQYF.

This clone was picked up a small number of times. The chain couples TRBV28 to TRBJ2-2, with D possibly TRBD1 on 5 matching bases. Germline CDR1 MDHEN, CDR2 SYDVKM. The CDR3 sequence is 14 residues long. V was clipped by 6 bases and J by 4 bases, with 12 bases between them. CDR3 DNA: TGTGCCAGCAGCGACACCAGGGTCACCGGGGAGCTGTTTTTT. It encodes CASSDTRVTGELFF. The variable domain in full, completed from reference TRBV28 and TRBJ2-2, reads DVKVTQSSRYLVKRTGEKVFLECVQDMDHENMFWYRQDPGLGLRLIYFSYDVKMKEKGDIPEGYSVSREKKERFSLILESASTNQTSMYLCASSDTRVTGELFFGEGSRLTVL.

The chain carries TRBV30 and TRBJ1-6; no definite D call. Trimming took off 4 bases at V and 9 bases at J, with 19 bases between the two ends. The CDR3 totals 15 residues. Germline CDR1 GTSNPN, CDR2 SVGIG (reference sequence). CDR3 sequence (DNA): TGTGCCTGGACTTTTATGGCGGTCGACGGTTCACCCCTCCACTTT. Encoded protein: CAWTFMAVDGSPLHF. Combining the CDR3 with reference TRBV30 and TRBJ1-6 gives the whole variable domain SQTIHQWPATLVQPVGSPLSLECTVEGTSNPNLYWYRQAAGRGLQLLFYSVGIGQISSEVPQNLSASRPQDRQFILSSKKLLLSDSGFYLCAWTFMAVDGSPLHFGNGTRLTVT.

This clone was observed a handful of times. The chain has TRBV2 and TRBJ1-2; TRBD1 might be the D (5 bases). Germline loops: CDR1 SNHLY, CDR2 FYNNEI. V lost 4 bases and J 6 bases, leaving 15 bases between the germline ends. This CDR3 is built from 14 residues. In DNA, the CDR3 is TGTGCCAGCAGTGGGGGGGTACTTTACGATGGCTACACCTTC. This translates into CASSGGVLYDGYTF. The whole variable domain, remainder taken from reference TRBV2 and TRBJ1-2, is EPEVTQTPSHQVTQMGQEVILRCVPISNHLYFYWYRQILGQKVEFLVSFYNNEISEKSEIFDDQFSVERPDGSNFTLKIRSTKLEDSAMYFCASSGGVLYDGYTFGSGTRLTVV.

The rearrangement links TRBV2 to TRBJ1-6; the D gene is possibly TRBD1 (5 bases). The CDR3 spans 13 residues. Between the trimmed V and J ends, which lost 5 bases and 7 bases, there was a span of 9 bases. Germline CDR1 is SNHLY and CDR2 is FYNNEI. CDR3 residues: CASSLGHNSPLHF. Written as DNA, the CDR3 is TGTGCCAGCAGTCTCGGACACAATTCACCCCTCCACTTT.

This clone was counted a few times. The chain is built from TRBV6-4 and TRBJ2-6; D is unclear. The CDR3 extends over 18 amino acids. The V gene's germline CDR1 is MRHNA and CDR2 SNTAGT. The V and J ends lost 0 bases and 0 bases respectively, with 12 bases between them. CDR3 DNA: TGTGCCAGCAGTGACTCGATATTTCCGGCCTCTGGGGCCAACGTCCTGACTTTC. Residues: CASSDSIFPASGANVLTF.

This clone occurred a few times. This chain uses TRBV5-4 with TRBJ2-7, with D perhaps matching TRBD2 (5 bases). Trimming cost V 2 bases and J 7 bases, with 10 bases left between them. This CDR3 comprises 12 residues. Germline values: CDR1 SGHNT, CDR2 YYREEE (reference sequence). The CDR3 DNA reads TGTGCCAGCAGCTTTTTGACGGGGGAGCAGTACTTC. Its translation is CASSFLTGEQYF.

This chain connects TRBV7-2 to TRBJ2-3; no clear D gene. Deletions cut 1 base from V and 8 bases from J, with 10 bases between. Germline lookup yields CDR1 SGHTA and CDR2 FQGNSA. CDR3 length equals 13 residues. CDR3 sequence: CASSLGASGTQYF. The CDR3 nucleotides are TGTGCCAGCAGCTTAGGGGCGTCAGGTACGCAGTATTTT.

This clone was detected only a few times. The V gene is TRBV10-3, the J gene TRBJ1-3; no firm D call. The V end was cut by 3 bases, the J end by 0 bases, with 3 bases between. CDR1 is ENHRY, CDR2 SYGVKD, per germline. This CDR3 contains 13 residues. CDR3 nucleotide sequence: TGTGCCATCAGTGAACCCTCTGGAAACACCATATATTTT. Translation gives CAISEPSGNTIYF.

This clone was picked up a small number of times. The CDR3 sequence is CASRPGQGAGANVLTF. The CDR3 DNA is TGTGCCAGCAGACCGGGACAGGGAGCTGGGGCCAACGTCCTGACTTTC. This chain joins TRBV5-4 and TRBJ2-6, with 9 bases matching TRBD1. This CDR3 comprises 16 residues. In germline, CDR1 is SGHNT, CDR2 YYREEE (reference sequence). Trimming took 5 bases from V and 2 from J; bases not matched to a gene: 5.

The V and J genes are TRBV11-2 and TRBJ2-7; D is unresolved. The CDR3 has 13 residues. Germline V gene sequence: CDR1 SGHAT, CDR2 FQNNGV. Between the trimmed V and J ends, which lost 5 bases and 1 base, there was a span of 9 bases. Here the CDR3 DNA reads TGTGCCAGCAGCAGAGAGAGGTCCTACGAGCAGTACTTC. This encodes CASSRERSYEQYF. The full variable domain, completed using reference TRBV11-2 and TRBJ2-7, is EAGVAQSPRYKIIEKRQSVAFWCNPISGHATLYWYQQILGQGPKLLIQFQNNGVVDDSQLPKDRFSAERLKGVDSTLKIQPAKLEDSAVYLCASSRERSYEQYFGPGTRLTVT.

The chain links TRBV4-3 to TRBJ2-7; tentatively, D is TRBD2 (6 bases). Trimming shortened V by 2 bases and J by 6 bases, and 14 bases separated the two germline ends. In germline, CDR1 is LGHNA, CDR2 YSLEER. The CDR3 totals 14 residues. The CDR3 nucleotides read TGCGCCAGCAGCCAAAGGGAGGCTACGACCGAGCAGTACGTC. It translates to CASSQREATTEQYV.

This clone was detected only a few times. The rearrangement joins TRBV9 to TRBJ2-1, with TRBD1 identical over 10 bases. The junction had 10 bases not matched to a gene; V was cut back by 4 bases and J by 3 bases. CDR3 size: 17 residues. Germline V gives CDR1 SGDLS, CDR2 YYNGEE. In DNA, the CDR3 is TGTGCCAGCAGCCCTCGACAGGGGGCCACAATCTACAATGAGCAGTTCTTC. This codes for CASSPRQGATIYNEQFF. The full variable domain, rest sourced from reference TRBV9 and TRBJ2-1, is DSGVTQTPKHLITATGQRVTLRCSPRSGDLSVYWYQQSLDQGLQFLIQYYNGEERAKGNILERFSAQQFPDLHSELNLSSLELGDSALYFCASSPRQGATIYNEQFFGPGTRLTVL.

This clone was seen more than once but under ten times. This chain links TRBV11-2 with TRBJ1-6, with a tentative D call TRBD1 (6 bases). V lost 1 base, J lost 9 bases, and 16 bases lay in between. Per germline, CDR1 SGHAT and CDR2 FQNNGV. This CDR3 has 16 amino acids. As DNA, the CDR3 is TGTGCCAGCAGCTTAGTGGCAGGGGTTGGTAGTTCACCCCTCCACTTT. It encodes CASSLVAGVGSSPLHF.

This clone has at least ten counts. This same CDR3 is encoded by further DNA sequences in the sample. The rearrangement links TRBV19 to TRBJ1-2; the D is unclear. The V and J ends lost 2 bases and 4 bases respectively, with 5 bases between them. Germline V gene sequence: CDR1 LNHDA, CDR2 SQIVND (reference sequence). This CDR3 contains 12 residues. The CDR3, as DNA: TGTGCCAGTAGTATATCCGTCTATGGCTACACCTTC. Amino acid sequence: CASSISVYGYTF. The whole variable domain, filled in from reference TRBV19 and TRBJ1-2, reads DGGITQSPKYLFRKEGQNVTLSCEQNLNHDAMYWYRQDPGQGLRLIYYSQIVNDFQKGDIAEGYSVSREKKESFPLTVTSAQKNPTAFYLCASSISVYGYTFGSGTRLTVV.

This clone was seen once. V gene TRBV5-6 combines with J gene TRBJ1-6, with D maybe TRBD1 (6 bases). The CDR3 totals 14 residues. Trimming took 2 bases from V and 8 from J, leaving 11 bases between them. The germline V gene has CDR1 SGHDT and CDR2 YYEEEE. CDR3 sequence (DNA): TGTGCCAGCAGCTTACAGGGAGTTTATTCACCCCTCCACTTT. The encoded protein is CASSLQGVYSPLHF.

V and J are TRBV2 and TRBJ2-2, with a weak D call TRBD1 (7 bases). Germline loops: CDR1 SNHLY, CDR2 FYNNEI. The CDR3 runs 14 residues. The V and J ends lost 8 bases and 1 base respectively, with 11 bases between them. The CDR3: CASGQGGNTGELFF. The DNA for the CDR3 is TGTGCCAGCGGTCAGGGGGGGAACACCGGGGAGCTGTTTTTT.

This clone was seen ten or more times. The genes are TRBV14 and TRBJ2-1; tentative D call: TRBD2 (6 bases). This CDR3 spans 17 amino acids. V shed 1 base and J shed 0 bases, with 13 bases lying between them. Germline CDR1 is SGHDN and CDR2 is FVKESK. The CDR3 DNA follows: TGTGCCAGCAGCCAAGGAGTCCTAGCGAGCTCCTACAATGAGCAGTTCTTC. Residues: CASSQGVLASSYNEQFF.

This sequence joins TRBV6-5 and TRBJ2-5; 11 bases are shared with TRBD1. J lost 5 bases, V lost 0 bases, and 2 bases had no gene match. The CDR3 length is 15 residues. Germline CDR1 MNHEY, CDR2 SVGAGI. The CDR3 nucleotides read TGTGCCAGCAGTTACTCCAGGACAGGGGGCGAGACCCAGTACTTC. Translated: CASSYSRTGGETQYF.

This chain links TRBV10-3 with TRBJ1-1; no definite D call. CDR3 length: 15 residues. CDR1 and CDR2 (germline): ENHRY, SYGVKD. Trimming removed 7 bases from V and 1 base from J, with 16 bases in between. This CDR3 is CAIKPEGLGNTEAFF. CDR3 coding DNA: TGTGCCATCAAGCCGGAGGGTTTGGGGAACACTGAAGCTTTCTTT.

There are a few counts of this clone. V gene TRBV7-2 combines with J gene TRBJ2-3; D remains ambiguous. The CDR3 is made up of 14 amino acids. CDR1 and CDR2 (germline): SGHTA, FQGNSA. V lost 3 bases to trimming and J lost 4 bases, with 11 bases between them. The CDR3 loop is CASSFSGIPDTQYF. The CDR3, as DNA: TGTGCCAGCAGCTTCTCTGGTATACCAGATACGCAGTATTTT.

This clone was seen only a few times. For the CDR3, the DNA is TGCGCCAGCAGCTTGGAGCGGTCAGATTTTGAAAAACTGTTTTTT. Its protein is CASSLERSDFEKLFF. This chain links TRBV5-1 with TRBJ1-4; D gene uncertain. Germline V CDR1 and CDR2: SGHRS, YFSETQ. The CDR3 is made up of 15 amino acids. Trimming removed 0 bases at V and 7 bases at J, with 13 bases between.

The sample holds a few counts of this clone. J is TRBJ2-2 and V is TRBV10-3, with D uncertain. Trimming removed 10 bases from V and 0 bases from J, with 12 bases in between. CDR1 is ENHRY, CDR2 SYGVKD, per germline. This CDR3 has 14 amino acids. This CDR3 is CATRWDTNTGELFF. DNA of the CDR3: TGTGCCACCCGATGGGATACGAACACCGGGGAGCTGTTTTTT.

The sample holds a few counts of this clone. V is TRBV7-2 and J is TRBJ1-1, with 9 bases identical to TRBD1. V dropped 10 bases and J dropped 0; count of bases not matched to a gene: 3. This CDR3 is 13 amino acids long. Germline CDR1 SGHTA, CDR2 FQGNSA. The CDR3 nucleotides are TGTGCCACCGGACAGGGGTTGAACACTGAAGCTTTCTTT. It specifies CATGQGLNTEAFF.